A selection of T cell receptor beta chains follows, all from one sample in a study of shared clonotypes between healthy human individuals. Libraries were prepared by immunoSEQ multiplex PCR; TCRdb keeps only in-frame clonotypes and omits some of them. The repertoire holds 2 million to 2.5 million clones, with around 90% as singletons. The specimen was naive CD4+ T cells from PBMCs. Receptors originate from a man aged 18 to 30 in good health. Some clones in this sample may be carry-over from other donors' samples. Both conserved end residues are part of each CDR3. Fields, in order: V gene, clone size, J gene, D gene, CDR3 protein, CDR3 DNA. D genes are given only for firm matches. A clone size is listed for some rows: how often the clone was seen (once, few, many), or a class if it is expanded.

v_gene: TRBV27; abundance: few; j_gene: TRBJ1-1; d_gene: TRBD1; CDR3aa: CASRADRELAEAFF; CDR3nt: TGTGCCAGCAGAGCCGACAGGGAGCTGGCTGAAGCTTTCTTT
v_gene: TRBV29-1; abundance: few; j_gene: TRBJ1-1; d_gene: TRBD1; CDR3aa: CSDGQGRTEAFF; CDR3nt: TGCAGCGATGGACAGGGAAGAACTGAAGCTTTCTTT
v_gene: TRBV7-8; abundance: once; j_gene: TRBJ1-1; d_gene: TRBD1; CDR3aa: CASSLAGTEKMNTEAFF; CDR3nt: TGTGCCAGCAGCTTAGCCGGGACAGAGAAGATGAACACTGAAGCTTTCTTT
v_gene: TRBV28; abundance: NA; j_gene: TRBJ1-4; d_gene: TRBD1; CDR3aa: CASSNRQGGVEKLFF; CDR3nt: TGTGCCAGCAGTAACCGACAGGGCGGAGTAGAAAAACTGTTTTTT
v_gene: TRBV15; abundance: NA; j_gene: TRBJ1-5; d_gene: NA; CDR3aa: CATSAGRSGQPQHF; CDR3nt: TGTGCCACCAGCGCGGGGCGTAGCGGCCAGCCCCAGCATTTT
v_gene: TRBV2; abundance: NA; j_gene: TRBJ2-5; d_gene: NA; CDR3aa: CASRTLGRETQYF; CDR3nt: TGTGCCAGCAGGACGCTGGGGCGAGAGACCCAGTACTTC
v_gene: TRBV2; abundance: NA; j_gene: TRBJ2-1; d_gene: TRBD2; CDR3aa: CASSVAGVTYNEQFF; CDR3nt: TGTGCCAGCAGTGTTGCGGGAGTGACCTACAATGAGCAGTTCTTC
v_gene: TRBV9; abundance: NA; j_gene: TRBJ2-2; d_gene: NA; CDR3aa: CASRGRANTGELFF; CDR3nt: TGTGCCAGCAGGGGACGGGCGAACACCGGGGAGCTGTTTTTT
v_gene: TRBV28; abundance: NA; j_gene: TRBJ2-2; d_gene: NA; CDR3aa: CASSFLVTNTGELFF; CDR3nt: TGTGCCAGCAGTTTCTTAGTTACGAACACCGGGGAGCTGTTTTTT
v_gene: TRBV5-1; abundance: NA; j_gene: TRBJ2-3; d_gene: NA; CDR3aa: CASGGQKSTDTQYF; CDR3nt: TGCGCCAGCGGGGGCCAGAAGTCCACAGATACGCAGTATTTT
v_gene: TRBV19; abundance: once; j_gene: TRBJ1-1; d_gene: NA; CDR3aa: CASSIVGGEGEAFF; CDR3nt: TGTGCCAGTAGTATAGTCGGAGGGGAGGGTGAAGCTTTCTTT
v_gene: TRBV7-9; abundance: NA; j_gene: TRBJ2-7; d_gene: TRBD1; CDR3aa: CASSLRDRAAYEQYF; CDR3nt: TGTGCCAGCAGCCTCCGGGACAGGGCAGCCTACGAGCAGTACTTC